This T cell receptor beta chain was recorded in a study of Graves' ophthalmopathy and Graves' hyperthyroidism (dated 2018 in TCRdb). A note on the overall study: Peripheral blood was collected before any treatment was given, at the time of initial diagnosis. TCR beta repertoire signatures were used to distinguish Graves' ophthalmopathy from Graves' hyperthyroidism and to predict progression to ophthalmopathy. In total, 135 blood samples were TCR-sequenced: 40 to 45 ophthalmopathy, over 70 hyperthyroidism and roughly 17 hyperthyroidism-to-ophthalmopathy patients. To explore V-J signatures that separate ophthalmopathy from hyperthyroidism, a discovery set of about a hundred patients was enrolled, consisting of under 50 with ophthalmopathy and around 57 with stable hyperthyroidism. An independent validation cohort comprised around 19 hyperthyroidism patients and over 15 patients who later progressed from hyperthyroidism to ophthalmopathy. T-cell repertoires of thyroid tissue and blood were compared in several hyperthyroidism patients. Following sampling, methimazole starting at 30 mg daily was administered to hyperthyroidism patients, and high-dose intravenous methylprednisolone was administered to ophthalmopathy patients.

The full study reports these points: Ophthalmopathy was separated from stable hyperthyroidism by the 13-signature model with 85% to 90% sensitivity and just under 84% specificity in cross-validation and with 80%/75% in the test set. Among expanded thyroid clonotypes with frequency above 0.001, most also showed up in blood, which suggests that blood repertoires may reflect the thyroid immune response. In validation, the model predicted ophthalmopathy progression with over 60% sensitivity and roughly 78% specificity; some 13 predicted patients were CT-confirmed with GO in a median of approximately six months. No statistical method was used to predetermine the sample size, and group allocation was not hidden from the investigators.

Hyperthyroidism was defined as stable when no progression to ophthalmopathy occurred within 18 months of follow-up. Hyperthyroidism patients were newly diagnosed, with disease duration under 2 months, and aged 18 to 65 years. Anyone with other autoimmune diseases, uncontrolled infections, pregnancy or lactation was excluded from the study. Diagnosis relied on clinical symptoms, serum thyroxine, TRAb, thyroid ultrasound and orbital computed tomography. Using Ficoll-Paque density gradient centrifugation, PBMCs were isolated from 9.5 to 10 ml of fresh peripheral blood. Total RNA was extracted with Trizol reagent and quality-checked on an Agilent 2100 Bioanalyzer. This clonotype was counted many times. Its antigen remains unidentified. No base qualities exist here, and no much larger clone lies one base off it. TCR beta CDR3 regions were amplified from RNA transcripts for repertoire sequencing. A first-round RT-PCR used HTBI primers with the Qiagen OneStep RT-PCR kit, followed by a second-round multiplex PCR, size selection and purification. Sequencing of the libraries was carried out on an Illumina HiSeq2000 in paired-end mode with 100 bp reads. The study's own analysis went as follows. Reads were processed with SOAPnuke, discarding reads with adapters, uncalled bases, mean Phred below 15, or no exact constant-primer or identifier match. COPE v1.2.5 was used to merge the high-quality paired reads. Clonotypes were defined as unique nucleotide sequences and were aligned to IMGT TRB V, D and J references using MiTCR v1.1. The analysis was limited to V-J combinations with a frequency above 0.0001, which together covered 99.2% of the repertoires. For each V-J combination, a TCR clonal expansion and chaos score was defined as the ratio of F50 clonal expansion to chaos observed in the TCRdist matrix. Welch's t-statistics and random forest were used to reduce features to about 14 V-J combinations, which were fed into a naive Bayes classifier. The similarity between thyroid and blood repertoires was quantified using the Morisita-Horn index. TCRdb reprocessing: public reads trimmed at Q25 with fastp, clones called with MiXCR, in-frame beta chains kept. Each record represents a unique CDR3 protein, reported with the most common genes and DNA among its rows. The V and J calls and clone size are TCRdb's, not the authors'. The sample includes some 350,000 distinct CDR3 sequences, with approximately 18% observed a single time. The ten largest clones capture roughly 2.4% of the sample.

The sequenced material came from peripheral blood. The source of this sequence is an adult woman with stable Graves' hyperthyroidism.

The DNA sequence is TGTGCCACCAGTGATTTACGGCAGGGCAAAGGGGGTATGAACACTGAAGCTTTCTTT. It translates to CATSDLRQGKGGMNTEAFF. Recombination joined TRBV24-1 with TRBJ1-1; perhaps TRBD1 is the D gene, with 6 bases matching. V and J are truncated by 1 base and 0 bases respectively, leaving an intervening sequence of 20 bases. The CDR3 numbers 19 residues from cysteine through phenylalanine. CDR3 DNA is the only sequence kept; it has 57 bases, read in frame from the first base. The germline V gene gives CDR1 as KGHDR and CDR2 as SFDVKD.